This passage covers 10 T cell receptor beta chains from one sample sequenced in a study of patients and donors after allogeneic stem cell transplantation. TCRdb re-called the RT-PCR reads through MiXCR, storing one row per CDR3 protein. The sample lists some 150,000 distinct CDR3 sequences, about a third seen once, with 50% in the top ten. The specimen was blood, either unsorted or a sorted T cell fraction (not recorded which). The origin of the receptors is a human donor who was either an allogeneic HSCT recipient or a stem cell or donor lymphocyte infusion donor (not recorded which). It is not recorded whose cells these are; they may come from a transplant donor.

In this sample, this clonotype turned up a few times. The gene calls are TRBV29-1 and TRBJ1-1; D is perhaps TRBD1 (6 bases). V lost 4 bases and J lost 6, with 12 bases in between. Germline V gene data show CDR1 as SQVTM and CDR2 as ANQGSEA. The CDR3 consists of 12 residues. The CDR3 coding sequence is TGCAGCGTTGCCCGGACAGCCGCTGAAGCTTTCTTT. Amino acid sequence: CSVARTAAEAFF.

The sample holds a few counts of this clonotype. The genes are TRBV4-3 and TRBJ2-5; the D is unclear. The CDR3 consists of 15 residues. Trimming removed 0 bases at V and 9 bases at J, with 17 bases between. Germline V CDR1 and CDR2: LGHNA, YSLEER. The CDR3 DNA reads as TGCGCCAGCAGCCAAGATTTTACTATGTGGGCGGCCCAGTACTTC. Residues: CASSQDFTMWAAQYF.

The J gene is TRBJ1-6, the V gene TRBV7-2; the match to TRBD1 covers 9 bases. Germline values: CDR1 SGHTA, CDR2 FQGNSA. CDR3 length: 15 amino acids. The V segment lost 5 bases and the J segment 7 bases; nucleotides outside the gene matches: 6. In DNA, the CDR3 is TGTGCCAGCAGCGCTCAAGGACAGGGGAATTCACCCCTCCACTTT. Protein: CASSAQGQGNSPLHF.

This clonotype has only a few counts. The V and J genes are TRBV20-1 and TRBJ1-1; no clear D. Trimming cost V 1 base and J 0 bases, with 9 bases left between them. CDR3 length: 14 amino acids. CDR1 is DFQATT, CDR2 SNEGSKA, per germline (reference sequence). The chain's CDR3 is CSARVLILNTEAFF. The CDR3 DNA is TGCAGTGCTAGAGTGTTAATCCTGAACACTGAAGCTTTCTTT.

The chain uses TRBV3-1 and TRBJ1-1; D not resolved. V shed 2 bases and J shed 6 bases, with 7 bases lying between them. This CDR3 region has 12 residues. Germline CDR1 is LGHDT and CDR2 is YNNKEL (reference sequence). The CDR3 DNA is TGTGCCAGCAGCCAAAGTGAGGCTGAAGCTTTCTTT. Translation: CASSQSEAEAFF.

This chain connects TRBV6-2 or TRBV6-3 to TRBJ1-1; the match to TRBD1 covers 9 bases. The CDR3 is made up of 22 amino acids. J gave up 5 bases and V 7 bases, and 32 bases lay outside the gene matches. Germline CDR1 and CDR2: MNHEY and SVGEGT. The CDR3 coding sequence is TGTGCCAGCACTCAGGACTTCTTGCTGAGGACAGGGGATATGAAATCGAATACTGAAGCTTTCTTT. It specifies CASTQDFLLRTGDMKSNTEAFF.

In its sample, this clonotype was seen once. An end of the junction does not agree with germline; a read error may underlie this. The rearrangement uses TRBV25-1 and TRBJ1-2; D perhaps matches TRBD1 (5 bases). This CDR3 is built from 12 residues. Per germline, CDR1 MGHDK and CDR2 SYGVNS. CDR3 DNA sequence: TGTGCCTGCAGTAAGGGACTCGGGGGCTACACCTTC. It translates to CACSKGLGGYTF.

The V gene is TRBV20-1, the J gene TRBJ1-4; possible D gene TRBD1, 6 bases. V lost 6 bases and J lost 10, with 15 bases in between. Germline-derived CDR1 and CDR2 are DFQATT and SNEGSKA (reference sequence). The CDR3 is 12 amino acids. DNA of the CDR3: TGCAGTGCACGAGCCGAAGGGGGAAAACTGTTTTTT. This sequence encodes CSARAEGGKLFF.

The chain employs TRBV28 and TRBJ2-1, with TRBD1 identical over 9 bases. This CDR3 has 16 amino acids. Looked up from germline, CDR1 is MDHEN and CDR2 is SYDVKM. With V trimmed by 3 bases and J by 6 bases, 9 bases remained unmatched. The CDR3 DNA sequence: TGTGCCAGCAGTTTCTCCGGGACAGGGCTCAGCAATGAGCAGTTCTTC. It translates to CASSFSGTGLSNEQFF.

V gene TRBV4-2 combines with J gene TRBJ2-2; 8 bases agree with TRBD2. V lost 4 bases to trimming and J lost 3 bases; unmatched junction nucleotides: 4. CDR3 size: 15 residues. Germline V gene sequence: CDR1 LGHNA, CDR2 YNFKEQ. As DNA, the CDR3 is TGTGCCAGCAGCCGGGGTAGCGGGGACACCGGGGAGCTGTTTTTT. This sequence encodes CASSRGSGDTGELFF.